A single sample gave rise to the 27 T cell receptor beta chains below, sequenced in a study of blood T cells in healthy people across ages. A second roughly 7 to 11 cycle PCR used barcoded and J-beta primers. One entry per CDR3 protein results from TCRdb running MiXCR on the 5' RACE reads. The sample shows 800,000 to 950,000 distinct CDR3 sequences, just under 30% of them seen only once. The same specimen was also included in a second study, on T cells of mothers and their children.

The specimen was blood. The receptors derive from a woman in her thirties or forties in good health.

This clonotype showed up just a few times. The chain links TRBV5-1 to TRBJ1-2, with D uncertain. CDR3 length: 14 residues. Germline lookup yields CDR1 SGHRS and CDR2 YFSETQ. Deletions cut 6 bases from V and 4 bases from J, with 16 bases between. CDR3 in amino acids: CASTLTPEAYGYTF. As DNA, the CDR3 is TGCGCCAGCACCCTGACCCCGGAGGCCTATGGCTACACCTTC.

This clonotype occurred many times. The rearrangement links TRBV5-1 to TRBJ2-3; maybe TRBD2 (5 bases). The CDR3 extends over 18 amino acids. Germline lookup yields CDR1 SGHRS and CDR2 YFSETQ. The V end was cut by 4 bases, the J end by 0 bases, with 21 bases between. The CDR3 protein is CASSLPRDAAYSTDTQYF. CDR3 bases: TGCGCCAGCAGCCTACCCCGGGATGCAGCCTATAGCACAGATACGCAGTATTTT.

This clonotype turned up a few times. This chain links TRBV4-2 with TRBJ2-3, with D perhaps assigned TRBD1 or TRBD2 (7 bases each). V lost 0 bases and J lost 3, with 13 bases in between. The length of the CDR3 is 16 residues. Germline CDR1 reads LGHNA; CDR2 reads YNFKEQ. CDR3 coding DNA: TGTGCCAGCAGCCAAGAAGTCAGGGGGGGGACAGATACGCAGTATTTT. It is translated as CASSQEVRGGTDTQYF.

The rearrangement uses TRBV7-8 and TRBJ2-5; the D gene is possibly TRBD2 (5 bases). Trimming removed 3 bases at V and 11 bases at J, with 19 bases between. Germline V gene sequence: CDR1 SGHVS, CDR2 FQNEAQ. This CDR3 region has 14 residues. CDR3 in amino acids: CASSFSGNSYVQYF. Written as DNA, the CDR3 is TGTGCCAGCAGCTTCAGCGGCAATTCCTACGTGCAGTACTTC.

This chain joins TRBV6-6 and TRBJ2-5, with unresolved D. The CDR3 covers 12 residues. Germline loops: CDR1 MNHNY, CDR2 SVGAGI (reference sequence). V was pared by 1 base and J by 9 bases, with 9 bases between. The CDR3 loop is CASSYWAEAQYF. CDR3 DNA sequence: TGTGCCAGCAGTTACTGGGCCGAGGCCCAGTACTTC.

In the case of this clonotype: A much larger clone differs by one base, so this may be a read error. The rearrangement joins TRBV12-3 or TRBV12-4 to TRBJ2-1; TRBD2 matches at 8 bases. The CDR3 extends over 14 amino acids. With V trimmed by 2 bases and J by 10 bases, 7 bases remained unmatched. The DNA of the CDR3 is TGTGCCAGCAGTTTAAGCGGACTAGCCTACGAGCAGTTCTTC. As protein: CASSLSGLAYEQFF.

The J gene is TRBJ1-1, the V gene TRBV12-3 or TRBV12-4; D ambiguous. The CDR3 loop spans 14 amino acids. V dropped 3 bases and J dropped 4 bases, with 12 bases sitting between them. CDR3 region: CASSFTGRATEAFF. The CDR3 nucleotides read TGTGCCAGCAGTTTTACCGGGAGGGCCACTGAAGCTTTCTTT.

This clonotype has more than one count but fewer than ten. The chain has TRBV4-1 and TRBJ1-2, with D perhaps TRBD1 (5 bases). Trimming cost V 7 bases and J 3 bases, with 21 bases left between them. The germline CDR1 and CDR2 sequences are MGHRA and YSYEKL. The CDR3 is made up of 16 amino acids. The CDR3 DNA follows: TGCGCCAGCACCGCAACGCAGGGTAGGATTTACTATGGCTACACCTTC. This translates into CASTATQGRIYYGYTF.

The chain links TRBV7-2 to TRBJ1-5, with D possibly being TRBD1 (5 bases). Trimming took 1 base from V and 2 from J, leaving 12 bases between them. CDR3 size: 16 residues. Germline CDR1 is SGHTA and CDR2 is FQGNSA. CDR3 sequence reads: CASSLEGSSGNQPQHF. For the CDR3, the DNA is TGTGCCAGCAGCTTAGAGGGGTCATCTGGCAATCAGCCCCAGCATTTT.

In its sample, this clonotype was seen a few times. The chain carries TRBV5-1 and TRBJ2-6; 7 nucleotides match TRBD1. Germline-derived CDR1 and CDR2 are SGHRS and YFSETQ. This CDR3 comprises 16 residues. Germline trimming cut 4 bases from V and 0 bases from J; bases unmatched to any gene: 4. The CDR3 loop is CASSADRRSGANVLTF. CDR3 nucleotides: TGCGCCAGCAGCGCGGACAGGCGCTCTGGGGCCAACGTCCTGACTTTC.

There are a few counts of this clonotype. The chain joins TRBV12-3 or TRBV12-4 to TRBJ1-2, with TRBD1 matching over 9 bases. The V and J ends lost 7 bases and 5 bases, in that order; junction bases with no gene match: 11. The CDR3 has 15 residues. CDR3 DNA sequence: TGTGCCAGCACCTCTCCCGGACAGGGGTGGTATGGCTACACCTTC. It codes for CASTSPGQGWYGYTF.

This clonotype was detected ten times or more. The chain combines TRBV9 with TRBJ2-6; D remains ambiguous. The CDR3 loop spans 13 amino acids. Germline CDR1 is SGDLS and CDR2 is YYNGEE. The ends were cut back, 7 bases at V and 2 bases at J, with 7 bases in the middle. In DNA, the CDR3 is TGTGCCAGCGAAGAAACTGGGGCCAACGTCCTGACTTTC. It encodes CASEETGANVLTF.

This chain joins TRBV6-2 or TRBV6-3 and TRBJ2-3; perhaps TRBD2 as D (6 bases). The germline gives CDR1 MNHEY, CDR2 SVGEGT. The ends were cut back, 6 bases at V and 2 bases at J, with 12 bases in the middle. This CDR3 region has 14 residues. As DNA, the CDR3 is TGTGCCAGCAGCGGGGGACTCTCCACAGATACGCAGTATTTT. This sequence encodes CASSGGLSTDTQYF.

The chain has TRBV5-4 and TRBJ2-3; 7 bases match TRBD2. The CDR3 spans 14 residues. V dropped 7 bases and J dropped 6; count of bases not matched to a gene: 11. Germline values: CDR1 SGHNT, CDR2 YYREEE (reference sequence). CDR3 coding DNA: TGTGCCAGCGGATCAGCGGGGACTATGGATACGCAGTATTTT. It encodes CASGSAGTMDTQYF.

This clonotype was seen only a few times. The chain combines TRBV5-1 with TRBJ1-1, with D hard to call. The CDR3 loop spans 14 amino acids. V lost 6 bases and J lost 6, with 18 bases in between. CDR1 SGHRS and CDR2 YFSETQ come from the germline V gene. CDR3 residues: CASTLRGMGSEAFF. The CDR3 DNA follows: TGCGCCAGCACGTTGAGAGGGATGGGTTCTGAAGCTTTCTTT.

The chain recombines TRBV20-1 with TRBJ2-1, with D possibly matching TRBD1 (6 bases). Germline CDR1 is DFQATT and CDR2 is SNEGSKA (reference sequence). Trimming shortened V by 3 bases and J by 5 bases, and 17 bases separated the two germline ends. This CDR3 comprises 15 residues. The CDR3 DNA reads as TGCAGTGCTAGTCCCACGCATTCAGGGGACAATGAGCAGTTCTTC. The encoded protein is CSASPTHSGDNEQFF.

The chain joins TRBV25-1 to TRBJ1-2; D gene uncertain. The germline gives CDR1 MGHDK, CDR2 SYGVNS. Trimming took 5 bases from V and 8 from J, leaving 18 bases between them. The CDR3 runs to 14 residues. Written as DNA, the CDR3 is TGTGCCAGCAGTAACCCCTTGGGCAGTCAAGGCTACACCTTC. Encoded protein: CASSNPLGSQGYTF.

This rearrangement joins TRBV19 to TRBJ2-1, with D possibly being TRBD1 (6 bases). Germline CDR1 and CDR2: LNHDA and SQIVND (reference sequence). CDR3 length: 13 amino acids. Between the trimmed V and J ends, which lost 10 bases and 4 bases, there was a span of 14 bases. The CDR3 spells CATGDTVYNEQFF. The CDR3 bases are TGTGCCACTGGGGACACAGTTTACAATGAGCAGTTCTTC.

This clonotype was counted between two and nine times. The chain links TRBV5-1 to TRBJ1-2; 8 nucleotides agree with TRBD1. Trimming removed 7 bases from V and 4 bases from J; junction bases left unmatched: 9. CDR3 length equals 14 residues. Germline V gene lookup returns CDR1 SGHRS and CDR2 YFSETQ. The DNA for the CDR3 is TGCGCCAGCGACCCCGGACAGGGCGGCTATGGCTACACCTTC. The encoded protein is CASDPGQGGYGYTF.

This clonotype has a count of ten or more. The chain combines TRBV29-1 with TRBJ2-3, with D maybe TRBD1 (6 bases). The CDR3 is 14 residues long. V lost 4 bases and J 7 bases, leaving 18 bases between the germline ends. The germline V gene has CDR1 SQVTM and CDR2 ANQGSEA. The CDR3 loop is CSVGGAGVGNTQYF. In nucleotides, the CDR3 is TGCAGCGTTGGGGGCGCAGGGGTAGGGAATACGCAGTATTTT.

Only a few counts were recorded for this clonotype. The chain links TRBV3-1 to TRBJ1-2; tentative D call: TRBD1 (6 bases). The CDR3 length is 15 residues. V lost 0 bases and J lost 8, with 16 bases in between. CDR1 is LGHDT, CDR2 YNNKEL, per germline (reference sequence). CDR3 in amino acids: CASSQEGTYLLGYTF. The DNA of the CDR3 is TGTGCCAGCAGCCAAGAGGGGACATACCTTCTGGGCTACACCTTC.

This clonotype was detected ten times or more. This chain uses TRBV11-2 with TRBJ2-3; no firm D call. The CDR3 extends over 16 amino acids. Trimming took 0 bases from V and 4 from J, leaving 14 bases between them. Germline V lookup: CDR1 SGHAT, CDR2 FQNNGV. This CDR3 reads CASSLDLDGKADTQYF. The CDR3, as DNA: TGTGCCAGCAGCTTAGATCTGGACGGCAAGGCAGATACGCAGTATTTT.

This clonotype has at least ten counts. This chain links TRBV27 with TRBJ1-1; TRBD1 is a possible D gene (5 bases). CDR3 size: 15 residues. Between the trimmed V and J ends, which lost 1 base and 4 bases, there was a span of 13 bases. Looked up from germline, CDR1 is MNHEY and CDR2 is SMNVEV (reference sequence). The CDR3 loop is CASSLYPGQGTEAFF. CDR3 nucleotide sequence: TGTGCCAGCAGTTTATACCCGGGGCAGGGCACTGAAGCTTTCTTT.

This clonotype was detected a few times. V and J are TRBV27 and TRBJ2-6, with D tentatively TRBD1 (5 bases). The CDR3 covers 19 residues. Trimming took 7 bases from V and 3 from J, leaving 25 bases between them. The germline V gene has CDR1 MNHEY and CDR2 SMNVEV (reference sequence). The CDR3 nucleotides read TGTGCCAGCACCGCAGAGGACCCAGGGAAAATCATTGGGGCCAACGTCCTGACTTTC. Its protein is CASTAEDPGKIIGANVLTF.

This clonotype appeared a few times. CDR3 region: CSARDRWGDQPQHF. The CDR3 region has the DNA TGCAGTGCTAGAGATCGTTGGGGGGATCAGCCCCAGCATTTT. The chain uses TRBV20-1 and TRBJ1-5, with D maybe TRBD1 (5 bases). The germline V and J ends were trimmed by 0 bases and 5 bases, with 11 bases remaining between them. The germline V gene encodes CDR1 DFQATT and CDR2 SNEGSKA (reference sequence). There are 14 residues in the CDR3.

As for this clonotype: Germline and junction disagree at one end, which may indicate a read error. This chain joins TRBV15 and TRBJ2-1, with D possibly matching TRBD2 (6 bases). The CDR3 is made up of 13 amino acids. Germline CDR1 LNHNV, CDR2 YYDKDF (reference sequence). CDR3 in amino acids: CATSSYGGNEQFF. CDR3 nucleotides: TGTGCCACCAGCAGCTATGGGGGGAATGAACAGTTCTTC.

The chain carries TRBV29-1 and TRBJ2-7, with D tentatively TRBD2 (6 bases). The V end lost 1 base, the J end lost 6 bases, and 19 bases lay between the germline ends. CDR3 length equals 15 residues. Germline V CDR1 and CDR2: SQVTM, ANQGSEA. CDR3 sequence (DNA): TGCAGCGTTGAAGGGGCCGAAGGAGGGCTCGGCGAGCAGTACTTC. It translates to CSVEGAEGGLGEQYF.